Listed below are T cell receptor beta chains from one sample, sequenced in a study of blood T cell repertoires in COVID-19. The repertoire was sequenced with immunoSEQ multiplex PCR; TCRdb's copy has only in-frame clones and lacks some. The sample lists 250,000 to 350,000 clones, roughly 90% seen once, with roughly 1.6% in the top ten. Source material: PBMCs or T cells enriched from blood (not recorded which). The source of these receptors is a woman younger than 30 with acute COVID-19. CDR3s include the opening cysteine and the closing phenylalanine or tryptophan. D genes are given only for firm matches. Clone size is shown for a subset of rows, as once, few, many or a class of expanded clone.

.	.	TRBJ1-1	TRBV28	CASSLFGVGQGSTEAFF	TGTGCCAGCAGTTTATTCGGAGTTGGGCAGGGTAGCACTGAAGCTTTCTTT
TRBD2	.	TRBJ2-5	TRBV5-4	CASSPGLGETQYF	TGTGCCAGCAGCCCCGGACTAGGAGAGACCCAGTACTTC
.	.	TRBJ1-1	TRBV7-9	CASSPGKTGLSTEAFF	TGTGCCAGCAGCCCGGGCAAGACAGGACTCTCCACTGAAGCTTTCTTT
.	.	TRBJ2-1	TRBV6-5	CASSYYRANEQFF	TGTGCCAGCAGTTACTACAGGGCCAATGAGCAGTTCTTC
.	.	TRBJ2-2	TRBV11-3	CASSYTRNTGELFF	TGTGCCAGCAGCTATACCAGGAACACCGGGGAGCTGTTTTTT
.	.	TRBJ2-1	TRBV6-5	CATKSGQNYNEQFF	TGTGCCACTAAGAGCGGGCAGAACTACAATGAGCAGTTCTTC
TRBD1	.	TRBJ2-7	TRBV11-2	CASSLGSGTGTYEQYF	TGTGCCAGCAGCTTAGGGTCCGGGACAGGAACCTACGAGCAGTACTTC
.	.	TRBJ2-3	TRBV19	CASKGGVDFTDTQYF	TGTGCCAGTAAAGGGGGGGTGGACTTCACAGATACGCAGTATTTT
TRBD2	.	TRBJ2-7	TRBV10-3	CAISESGTSGSEQYF	TGTGCCATCAGTGAGTCGGGGACTAGCGGGAGCGAGCAGTACTTC
.	.	TRBJ1-5	TRBV10-1	CASRLSGQNQPQHF	TGCGCCAGCAGACTGTCAGGACAGAATCAGCCCCAGCATTTT
TRBD2	.	TRBJ2-1	TRBV2	CASSEGGLAGVVEQFF	TGTGCCAGCAGTGAAGGGGGACTAGCGGGAGTAGTTGAGCAGTTCTTC
TRBD1	.	TRBJ1-5	TRBV6-1	CASSARSGQLLGDGNQPQHF	TGTGCCAGCAGTGCCCGATCGGGACAGCTCCTAGGTGATGGCAATCAGCCCCAGCATTTT
.	.	TRBJ2-3	TRBV18	CASSLGQTDTQYF	TGTGCCAGCTCACTAGGACAGACAGATACGCAGTATTTT
.	.	TRBJ1-3	TRBV7-9	CASSARATGNTIYF	TGTGCCAGCAGCGCCAGGGCGACTGGAAACACCATATATTTT
.	.	TRBJ2-3	TRBV7-8	CASSLAPRSSTDTQYF	TGTGCCAGCAGCTTAGCCCCTCGGAGTTCCACAGATACGCAGTATTTT
.	.	TRBJ2-1	TRBV29-1	CSARSNEQFF	TGCAGCGCGCGGTCCAATGAGCAGTTCTTC
.	.	TRBJ1-1	TRBV21-1	CASSKAREKNTEAFF	TGTGCCAGCAGCAAAGCCAGGGAAAAAAACACTGAAGCTTTCTTT
TRBD1	.	TRBJ2-1	TRBV3-1/TRBV3-2	CASSTAAGGPEQFF	TGTGCCAGCAGCACGGCGGCAGGGGGCCCTGAGCAGTTCTTC
.	.	TRBJ2-1	TRBV4-3	CASSSGTSIYNEQFF	TGCGCCAGCAGCTCCGGGACTTCGATCTACAATGAGCAGTTCTTC
TRBD1	.	TRBJ1-1	TRBV11-2	CASSYRQGPNTEAFF	TGTGCCAGCAGCTACAGACAGGGACCGAACACTGAAGCTTTCTTT
.	.	TRBJ1-4	TRBV6-5	CATSSGWRNEKLFF	TGTGCGACCAGTTCCGGGTGGAGGAATGAAAAACTGTTTTTT
TRBD2	.	TRBJ2-1	TRBV7-3	CASSWAGGLNEQFF	TGTGCCAGCAGCTGGGCGGGAGGGCTCAATGAGCAGTTCTTC
TRBD1	.	TRBJ2-1	TRBV18	CASSLRDSSSYNEQFF	TGTGCCAGCTCACTGAGGGACAGCAGCTCCTACAATGAGCAGTTCTTC
TRBD2	.	TRBJ2-5	TRBV5-4	CASSHPGGSETQYF	TGTGCCAGCAGCCACCCGGGAGGATCGGAGACCCAGTACTTC
TRBD1	many	TRBJ2-7	TRBV19	CASRGLGQGAYEQYF	TGTGCCAGTAGAGGGCTGGGACAGGGGGCCTACGAGCAGTACTTC
TRBD2	.	TRBJ2-7	TRBV7-2	CASSSGLVSYEQYF	TGTGCCAGCAGCTCAGGACTAGTGTCCTACGAGCAGTACTTC
.	.	TRBJ2-3	TRBV7-2	CASSLGLVEAIDTQYF	TGTGCCAGCAGCTTAGGACTAGTGGAGGCTATTGATACGCAGTATTTT
.	.	TRBJ1-4	TRBV27	CASSLSAATNEKLFF	TGTGCCAGCAGTTTATCGGCGGCAACTAATGAAAAACTGTTTTTT
TRBD1	.	TRBJ2-2	TRBV25-1	CASTGTGRTTNTGELFF	TGTGCCAGCACCGGGACAGGTCGGACCACGAACACCGGGGAGCTGTTTTTT
TRBD2	.	TRBJ2-7	TRBV10-1	CASSEGTSGKWKYF	TGCGCCAGCAGTGAAGGGACTAGCGGGAAGTGGAAGTACTTC
.	once	TRBJ2-7	TRBV18	CASSQSSGTYEQYF	TGTGCCAGCTCACAATCTTCGGGTACCTACGAGCAGTACTTC
TRBD1	.	TRBJ1-1	TRBV6-5	CASRLTGTANTEAFF	TGTGCCAGCAGGCTCACCGGGACAGCCAACACTGAAGCTTTCTTT
TRBD2	.	TRBJ2-1	TRBV27	CASSSRGGHEQFF	TGTGCCAGCAGTTCTCGGGGGGGGCATGAGCAGTTCTTC
.	.	TRBJ2-1	TRBV20-1	CSASSGAYNEQFF	TGCAGTGCAAGTAGCGGAGCCTACAATGAGCAGTTCTTC
.	.	TRBJ1-2	TRBV19	CASAYREVYGYTF	TGTGCCAGCGCCTACCGGGAAGTTTATGGCTACACCTTC
.	.	TRBJ1-2	TRBV29-1	CSVEDKGVPGVYTF	TGCAGCGTTGAAGATAAGGGAGTCCCGGGGGTCTACACCTTC
TRBD2	.	TRBJ2-3	TRBV9	CASGIPREGITDTQYF	TGTGCCAGCGGTATCCCTCGGGAGGGAATCACAGATACGCAGTATTTT
.	.	TRBJ1-2	TRBV5-6	CASSPFGGAGGYGYTF	TGTGCCAGCAGCCCCTTTGGGGGGGCAGGTGGCTATGGCTACACCTTC
.	.	TRBJ1-5	TRBV4-1	CASSQVPWDYNQPQHF	TGCGCCAGCAGCCAAGTGCCGTGGGACTACAATCAGCCCCAGCATTTT
.	few	TRBJ1-5	TRBV5-4	CASSEITGNQPQHF	TGTGCCAGCAGCGAAATTACGGGCAATCAGCCCCAGCATTTT
.	once	TRBJ1-5	TRBV5-8	CASSRSEALNQPQHF	TGTGCCAGCAGCCGTAGTGAGGCCCTAAATCAGCCCCAGCATTTT
TRBD2	.	TRBJ2-1	TRBV7-9	CASNRLAAYNEQFF	TGTGCCAGCAACAGACTAGCGGCCTACAATGAGCAGTTCTTC
.	.	TRBJ1-2	TRBV15	CATSRGLGREGRGADYGYTF	TGTGCCACCAGCAGAGGTTTGGGTCGGGAGGGCCGAGGGGCCGACTATGGCTACACCTTC
.	once	TRBJ1-4	TRBV21-1	CASSKGVQQGNEKLFF	TGTGCCAGCAGCAAAGGGGTTCAACAGGGGAATGAAAAACTGTTTTTT
TRBD1	.	TRBJ1-1	TRBV10-2	CASGGQMNTEAFF	TGCGCCAGCGGGGGACAGATGAACACTGAAGCTTTCTTT
.	.	TRBJ2-2	TRBV7-6	CASSLNVFNTGELFF	TGTGCCAGCAGCTTAAATGTCTTCAACACCGGGGAGCTGTTTTTT
TRBD2	.	TRBJ2-7	TRBV7-2	CASSLGTSGSWGQYF	TGTGCCAGCAGCCTGGGGACTAGCGGGAGTTGGGGGCAGTACTTC
.	.	TRBJ1-1	TRBV11-2	CASSVARAERTEAFF	TGTGCCAGCAGCGTAGCCAGGGCCGAACGGACTGAAGCTTTCTTT
.	few	TRBJ2-1	TRBV29-1	CSGGSSYNEQFF	TGCAGCGGAGGGAGCTCCTACAATGAGCAGTTCTTC
.	.	TRBJ2-5	TRBV20-1	CSASSGIYQETQYF	TGCAGTGCTAGTAGTGGCATCTACCAAGAGACCCAGTACTTC
.	.	TRBJ2-1	TRBV18	CASSPPRATDEQFF	TGTGCCAGCTCACCACCGAGGGCTACGGATGAGCAGTTCTTC
TRBD1	.	TRBJ2-7	TRBV10-3	CAISEIGTGKEQYF	TGTGCCATCAGTGAGATTGGGACAGGGAAAGAGCAGTACTTC
.	.	TRBJ1-3	TRBV4-2	CASSQDVQDSGNTIYF	TGTGCCAGCAGCCAAGATGTACAGGACTCTGGAAACACCATATATTTT
.	.	TRBJ1-3	TRBV19	CASRRSSGNTIYF	TGTGCCAGTAGGAGGAGCTCTGGAAACACCATATATTTT
TRBD1	.	TRBJ2-2	TRBV14	CASSHFRQGTGELFF	TGTGCCAGCAGCCACTTCAGACAGGGGACCGGGGAGCTGTTTTTT
.	.	TRBJ2-1	TRBV9	CASSVVASYNEQFF	TGTGCCAGCAGCGTAGTAGCCAGCTACAATGAGCAGTTCTTC
.	.	TRBJ2-5	TRBV7-6	CASSPLGGLLWTQYF	TGTGCCAGCAGCCCCCTCGGGGGGCTACTATGGACCCAGTACTTC
.	.	TRBJ2-2	TRBV4-1	CASSPGQGPTGELFF	TGCGCCAGCAGCCCCGGTCAGGGGCCCACCGGGGAGCTGTTTTTT
.	.	TRBJ1-6	TRBV7-2	CASSLGAAVNSPLHF	TGTGCCAGCAGCTTAGGAGCAGCGGTTAATTCACCCCTCCACTTT
.	.	TRBJ2-6	TRBV7-3	CASSQTRTGANVLTF	TGTGCCAGCAGCCAAACAAGAACTGGGGCCAACGTCCTGACTTTC